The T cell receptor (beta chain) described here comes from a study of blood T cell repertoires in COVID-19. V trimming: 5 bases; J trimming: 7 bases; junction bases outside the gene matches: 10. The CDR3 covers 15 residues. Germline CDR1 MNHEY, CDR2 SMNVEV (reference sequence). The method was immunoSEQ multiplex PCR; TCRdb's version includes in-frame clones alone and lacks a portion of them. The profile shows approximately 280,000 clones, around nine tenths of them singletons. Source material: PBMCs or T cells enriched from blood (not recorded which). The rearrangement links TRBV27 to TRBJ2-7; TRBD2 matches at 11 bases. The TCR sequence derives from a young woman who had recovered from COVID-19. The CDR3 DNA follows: TGTGCCAGCAGTCCTATAGCGGGAGGGCCGGTGGAGCAGTACTTC. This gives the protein CASSPIAGGPVEQYF.